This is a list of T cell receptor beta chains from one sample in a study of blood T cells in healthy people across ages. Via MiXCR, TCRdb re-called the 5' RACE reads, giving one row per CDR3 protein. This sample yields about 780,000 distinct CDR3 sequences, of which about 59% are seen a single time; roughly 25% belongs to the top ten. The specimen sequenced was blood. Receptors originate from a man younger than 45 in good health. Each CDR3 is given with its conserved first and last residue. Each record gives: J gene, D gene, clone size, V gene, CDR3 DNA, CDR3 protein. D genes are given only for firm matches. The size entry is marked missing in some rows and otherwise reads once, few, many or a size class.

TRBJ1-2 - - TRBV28 TGTGCCAGCACCGTGACAGGTGAAGGTGGCTACACCTTC CASTVTGEGGYTF
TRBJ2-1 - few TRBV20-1 TGCAGTGCTGAGGGGGTAGAAAATGAGCAGTTCTTC CSAEGVENEQFF
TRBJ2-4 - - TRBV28 TGTGCCAGTGCCAGCGTTACTAACATTCAGTACTTC CASASVTNIQYF
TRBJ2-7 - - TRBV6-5 TGTGCCAGCAGTTCCAGAGGATCTTCCTACGAGCAGTACTTC CASSSRGSSYEQYF
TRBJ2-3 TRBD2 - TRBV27 TGTGCCAGCAGTTTATCGTTCCGACTAGCGGGGGGGCACGGCACAGATACGCAGTATTTT CASSLSFRLAGGHGTDTQYF
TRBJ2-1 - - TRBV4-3 TGCGCCAGCAGCTCCCGACACCTGAGCTCCTACAATGAGCAGTTCTTC CASSSRHLSSYNEQFF
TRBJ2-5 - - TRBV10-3 TGTGCCATCAGTGGAGTTCAAGAGACCCAGTACTTC CAISGVQETQYF
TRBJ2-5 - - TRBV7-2 TGTGCCAGCAGCTGGGTGGGGGGGCTACAAGAGACCCGGTACTTC CASSWVGGLQETRYF
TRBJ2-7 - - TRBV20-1 TGCAGTGCCCCCTTAAGGGGGTACGAGCAGTACTTC CSAPLRGYEQYF
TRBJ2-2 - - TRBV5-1 TGCGCCAGCAGCCTGGCTGAGATCGGGGAGCTGTTTTTT CASSLAEIGELFF
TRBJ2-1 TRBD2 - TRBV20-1 TGCAGTGCTAGGGTCCAGCGGGGGGGCAATGAGCAGTTCTTC CSARVQRGGNEQFF
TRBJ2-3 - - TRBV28 TGTCAGACAATGGGGCGGTATTGGGCAGATACGCAGTATTTT CQTMGRYWADTQYF
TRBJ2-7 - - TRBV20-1 TGCAGTGCCTCTGTCCAACAGACCTACGAGCAGTACTTC CSASVQQTYEQYF
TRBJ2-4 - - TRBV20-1 TGCAGTGCAAGCTACCTAGCGGCCAAAAACATTCAGTACTTC CSASYLAAKNIQYF
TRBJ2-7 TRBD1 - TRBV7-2 TGTGCCAGCAGCTTAGGTGTGACAGGGAAATACGAGCAGTACTTC CASSLGVTGKYEQYF
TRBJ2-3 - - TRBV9 TGTGCCAGCAGCGTGGACGTCCATGGCACAGATACGCAGTATTTT CASSVDVHGTDTQYF